This entry lists 8 T cell receptor beta chains sequenced from one sample in a study of blood T cell repertoires in COVID-19. Only in-frame clones appear in the TCRdb table, and some are missing; sequencing was by immunoSEQ multiplex PCR. The sample lists around 250,000 clones, roughly nine tenths occurring once. Sequencing was done on a sample of peripheral blood. The receptor set was obtained from a man aged 60-69 years with acute or convalescent COVID-19.

V and J are TRBV27 and TRBJ2-1; 8 bases match TRBD2. Germline CDR1 MNHEY, CDR2 SMNVEV (reference sequence). This CDR3 spans 16 amino acids. The J segment lost 7 bases and the V segment lost 6 bases, leaving 14 bases of the junction unmatched. DNA of the CDR3: TGTGCCAGCAGGGGTCGGGGCGGGAGGACGTTGAATGAGCAGTTCTTC. It encodes CASRGRGGRTLNEQFF.

The rearrangement uses TRBV6-5 and TRBJ2-7, with D possibly TRBD1 on 7 matching bases. From germline, CDR1 is MNHEY and CDR2 SVGAGI. This CDR3 has 13 residues. The V and J ends lost 5 bases and 2 bases respectively, with 10 bases between them. CDR3 sequence reads: CASSPRGAYEQYF. The CDR3 nucleotides are TGTGCCAGCAGTCCCAGGGGGGCCTACGAGCAGTACTTC.

This chain connects TRBV5-1 to TRBJ2-7; perhaps TRBD1 as D (6 bases). Deletions cut 3 bases from V and 7 bases from J, with 14 bases between. Looked up from germline, CDR1 is SGHRS and CDR2 is YFSETQ. This CDR3 has 13 amino acids. CDR3 in amino acids: CASSWTTQGEQYF. CDR3 DNA: TGCGCCAGCAGCTGGACCACTCAGGGGGAGCAGTACTTC.

The V call is TRBV14, the J call TRBJ2-7; D ambiguous. Per germline, CDR1 SGHDN and CDR2 FVKESK. The ends were cut back, 2 bases at V and 2 bases at J, with 10 bases in the middle. CDR3 length equals 14 residues. CDR3 region: CASSQPRNPYEQYF. The CDR3 DNA reads TGTGCCAGCAGCCAACCGCGAAACCCCTACGAGCAGTACTTC. The full variable domain, its missing parts supplied by reference TRBV14 and TRBJ2-7, is EAGVTQFPSHSVIEKGQTVTLRCDPISGHDNLYWYRRVMGKEIKFLLHFVKESKQDESGMPNNRFLAERTGGTYSTLKVQPAELEDSGVYFCASSQPRNPYEQYFGPGTRLTVT.

This chain links TRBV5-1 with TRBJ1-4; 8 nucleotides match TRBD1. The ends lost 5 bases at V and 3 bases at J; junction bases unmatched: 9. Looked up from germline, CDR1 is SGHRS and CDR2 is YFSETQ. The CDR3 sequence is 16 residues long. CDR3 in DNA: TGCGCCAGCAGAGCAACAGGGGGTAGGGCTAATGAAAAACTGTTTTTT. It codes for CASRATGGRANEKLFF.

This clone was seen a single time. This sequence joins TRBV7-9 and TRBJ1-4; 7 bases line up with TRBD1. The CDR3 sequence is 15 residues long. V lost 5 bases and J lost 7; bases outside the gene matches: 10. Per the germline V gene, CDR1 is SEHNR and CDR2 is FQNEAQ (reference sequence). In nucleotides, the CDR3 is TGTGCCAGCAGCCTTCGGACAGGACCTCCTGAAAAACTGTTTTTT. Translating it yields CASSLRTGPPEKLFF.

This clone turned up a few times. This rearrangement joins TRBV4-1 to TRBJ2-3; D not certain. The germline V gene encodes CDR1 MGHRA and CDR2 YSYEKL. Deletions cut 1 base from V and 6 bases from J, with 11 bases between. The CDR3 has 14 amino acids. The CDR3 nucleotides are TGCGCCAGCAGCCAAGTCACTCCCGGGGATACGCAGTATTTT. Translating gives CASSQVTPGDTQYF.

The chain couples TRBV11-2 to TRBJ1-5; TRBD1 agrees at 7 bases. CDR1 and CDR2 from the germline V gene are SGHAT and FQNNGV. V lost 3 bases and J lost 1; bases outside the gene matches: 3. The CDR3 spans 15 residues. The CDR3 spells CASSLGQRSNQPQHF. In DNA, the CDR3 is TGTGCCAGCAGCTTGGGACAGAGGAGCAATCAGCCCCAGCATTTT.